This TCR beta chain originates from a study of T cell responses to AZD1222 COVID-19 vaccine. Notes on this clone: Its antigen is undetermined.

Repertoires were generated with immunoSEQ multiplex PCR, while TCRdb's copy carries only in-frame clones and drops some. The sample has 100,000 to 150,000 clones, more than 80% seen once. Germline V gene data show CDR1 as MNHEY and CDR2 as SVGAGI. CDR3 size: 15 residues. Trimming removed 0 bases from V and 6 bases from J, with 12 bases in between. Study-level findings and limits: Compared with day 0, the breadth and depth of the Spike-specific TCR repertoire rose significantly after two doses of AZD1222.

Source: peripheral blood, taken on day 0 of AZD1222 vaccination. The TCR comes from an adult in good health. This chain uses TRBV6-5 with TRBJ1-5; the D gene is possibly TRBD1 (5 bases). For the CDR3, the DNA is TGTGCCAGCAGTTACTCACCGACGGGGGGTCAGCCCCAGCATTTT. Protein sequence: CASSYSPTGGQPQHF.